A single sample is the source of the 15 T cell receptor beta chains below, sequenced in a study of identical twins (dated by TCRdb to about 2016). The library was made by 5' RACE. Sequencing relied on an Illumina HiSeq 2000. TCRdb reanalyzed the raw reads on its own, using fastp at Q25 for trimming and MiXCR for clone calling, and kept in-frame beta chains. Rows matching on CDR3 protein sequence are summarized as one entry with the most common DNA and genes. In this sample the table shows some 590,000 distinct CDR3 sequences, over 8.5% of which occur a single time. Roughly 3% of the sample is taken by the ten largest. These same records also appear under a second study, on yellow fever vaccine responses in identical twins.

Source material: PBMCs. The source is a woman between 18 and 29 years old in good health.

This chain uses TRBV28 with TRBJ2-5, with D maybe TRBD2 (7 bases). Trimming took off 6 bases at V and 2 bases at J, with 16 bases between the two ends. CDR1 MDHEN and CDR2 SYDVKM come from the germline V gene. The CDR3 runs to 15 residues. In DNA form, the CDR3 reads TGTGCCAGCAGGCGGGGGACACAGGGTCAAGAGACCCAGTACTTC. It codes for CASRRGTQGQETQYF.

The chain has TRBV7-2 and TRBJ2-5; D could derive from TRBD1 or TRBD2 (5 bases each). Looked up from germline, CDR1 is SGHTA and CDR2 is FQGNSA. The CDR3 loop spans 16 amino acids. Trimming took off 5 bases at V and 5 bases at J, with 21 bases between the two ends. CDR3 sequence reads: CASSPGTGTKRETQYF. DNA for the CDR3: TGTGCCAGCAGCCCAGGGACGGGAACCAAAAGGGAGACCCAGTACTTC.

V gene TRBV29-1 combines with J gene TRBJ2-2; no definite D call. V lost 5 bases, J lost 5 bases, and 9 bases lay in between. Germline V CDR1 and CDR2: SQVTM, ANQGSEA. CDR3 length: 12 residues. CDR3 region: CSVLTRTGELFF. In nucleotides, the CDR3 is TGCAGCGTTCTGACGAGAACCGGGGAGCTGTTTTTT.

This clonotype occurred a few times. J is TRBJ1-3 and V is TRBV16; D not resolved. Germline CDR1 KGHSY, CDR2 FQNENV. This CDR3 comprises 14 residues. Deletions cut 2 bases from V and 2 bases from J, with 7 bases between. CDR3 DNA sequence: TGTGCCAGCAGCCAAAGTGAGCCTGGAAACACCATATATTTT. Protein sequence: CASSQSEPGNTIYF.

This clonotype was recorded many times. The CDR3 is CASSYPSGRSSYNEQFF. The CDR3 bases are TGTGCCAGCAGTTACCCGAGCGGGAGAAGCTCCTACAATGAGCAGTTCTTC. This rearrangement joins TRBV6-2 or TRBV6-3 to TRBJ2-1, with TRBD2 matching 8 bases. CDR3 length: 17 amino acids. Trimming removed 2 bases from V and 0 bases from J; junction bases left unmatched: 6. Germline V CDR1 and CDR2: MNHEY, SVGEGT.

This clonotype was observed at least ten times. V and J are TRBV29-1 and TRBJ2-3; D is ambiguous. Per the germline V gene, CDR1 is SQVTM and CDR2 is ANQGSEA. The V and J ends lost 3 bases and 3 bases respectively, with 7 bases between them. The CDR3 is 12 amino acids. CDR3 nucleotides: TGCAGCGTTGAGTTTGCAACAGATACGCAGTATTTT. Amino acids: CSVEFATDTQYF.

This clonotype was recorded many times. The chain couples TRBV12-3 or TRBV12-4 to TRBJ1-2, with a weak D call TRBD1 (5 bases). V lost 4 bases and J 3 bases, leaving 12 bases between the germline ends. CDR3 length: 14 residues. CDR3 sequence: CASSSPQGYYGYTF. The CDR3 DNA reads TGTGCCAGCAGTTCCCCGCAGGGATACTATGGCTACACCTTC.

The chain carries TRBV7-6 and TRBJ2-7, with D uncertain. The germline V gene encodes CDR1 SGHVS and CDR2 FNYEAQ. With 4 bases removed from V and 2 bases from J, the gap between germline ends came to 12 bases. The CDR3 covers 14 residues. The CDR3 DNA is TGTGCCAGCAGCTCTTTAACAAGGGCCTACGAGCAGTACTTC. Translated: CASSSLTRAYEQYF.

This clonotype was picked up many times. V gene TRBV28 combines with J gene TRBJ2-7, with TRBD1 matching over 8 bases. Germline-derived CDR1 and CDR2 are MDHEN and SYDVKM. Unmatched junction bases numbered 4, after V lost 6 bases and J lost 3 bases. The CDR3 contains 13 residues. The CDR3 here is CASSIRGLYEQYF. The DNA of the CDR3 is TGTGCCAGCAGCATCAGGGGGCTCTACGAGCAGTACTTC.

The J gene is TRBJ2-4, the V gene TRBV5-4; 8 bases fit TRBD1. V was clipped by 3 bases and J by 7 bases; unmatched bases: 6. Germline lookup yields CDR1 SGHNT and CDR2 YYREEE (reference sequence). This CDR3 spans 14 amino acids. The CDR3 region has the DNA TGTGCCAGCAGCTCCTGGACAGGGAAGAACATTCAGTACTTC. The encoded protein is CASSSWTGKNIQYF.

This clonotype has just a few counts. The chain employs TRBV27 and TRBJ2-1, with D possibly matching TRBD2 (6 bases). CDR1 and CDR2 from the germline V gene are MNHEY and SMNVEV (reference sequence). V lost 3 bases and J 2 bases, leaving 11 bases between the germline ends. CDR3 length: 15 residues. The CDR3 bases are TGTGCCAGCAGTTTGGAGGAGGGGCCCTACAATGAGCAGTTCTTC. Translated: CASSLEEGPYNEQFF.

This rearrangement joins TRBV19 to TRBJ2-5, with TRBD2 matching over 14 bases. CDR3 length equals 16 residues. V dropped 7 bases and J dropped 4; count of bases not matched to a gene: 8. In germline, CDR1 is LNHDA, CDR2 SQIVND (reference sequence). The chain's CDR3 is CASKGLAGDRGETQYF. CDR3 bases: TGTGCCAGTAAGGGACTAGCGGGGGATCGCGGAGAGACCCAGTACTTC.

This clonotype was counted a few times. The genes are TRBV7-9 and TRBJ2-3, with D tentatively TRBD2 (6 bases). The V end was cut by 3 bases, the J end by 6 bases, with 19 bases between. In germline, CDR1 is SEHNR, CDR2 FQNEAQ (reference sequence). This CDR3 is 16 amino acids long. CDR3: CASSLGPDIRGDTQYF. CDR3 sequence (DNA): TGTGCCAGCAGCTTGGGACCAGACATACGGGGGGATACGCAGTATTTT.

The sample holds a few counts of this clonotype. The CDR3 nucleotides are TGTGCCAGCAGTGAAGGGGTTGGGGGCCTAGCGGGAAAGGATGAGCAGTTCTTC. This translates into CASSEGVGGLAGKDEQFF. V is TRBV6-1 and J is TRBJ2-1; 9 bases match TRBD2. Trimming took 1 base from V and 8 from J; bases not matched to a gene: 15. Germline CDR1 reads MNHNS; CDR2 reads SASEGT. CDR3 size: 18 residues.

This clonotype was seen ten or more times. The rearrangement uses TRBV7-2 and TRBJ2-7, with a possible D match to TRBD1 (5 bases). Germline assignment: CDR1 SGHTA and CDR2 FQGNSA. V was clipped by 1 base and J by 5 bases, with 12 bases between them. This CDR3 comprises 14 residues. CDR3 coding DNA: TGTGCCAGCAGCTTAGAGGCAGGGAACCACGAGCAGTACTTC. It yields the protein CASSLEAGNHEQYF. The variable domain in full, with the rest retrieved from reference TRBV7-2 and TRBJ2-7, is GAGVSQSPSNKVTEKGKDVELRCDPISGHTALYWYRQSLGQGLEFLIYFQGNSAPDKSGLPSDRFSAERTGGSVSTLTIQRTQQEDSAVYLCASSLEAGNHEQYFGPGTRLTVT.